These 20 T cell receptor beta chains came from one sample sequenced in a study of Ad26.COV2.S vaccination and SARS-CoV-2 variants listed by TCRdb under 2021. Library preparation used the immunoSEQ multiplex PCR assay. Imported from immuneACCESS, the table was reduced by TCRdb to in-frame sequences with V and J called. These copies leave out some clones; in studies compared against another copy, an unresolved V gene accounts for under half, and the cause of the remainder is not known. Recorded for this sample are almost 400,000 clones; approximately 90% of them occurred a single time. Of the sample, approximately 1.9% falls within the top ten clones. The sample's treatment or condition label, decoded: around 19 received Ad26.COV2.S at low or high dose, single or two shots; 5 received placebo; per-sample allocation not given. Repertoires of vaccine and placebo recipients were sequenced from samples collected on day 63 after the first injection.

Sample: peripheral blood, taken in a trial of Ad26.COV2.S vaccine versus placebo. The source is a person between 18 and 60 years old who received the Ad26.COV2.S COVID-19 vaccine or a placebo.

The rearrangement joins TRBV19 to TRBJ2-1; 8 positions match TRBD2. The CDR3 contains 12 residues. The V gene's germline CDR1 is LNHDA and CDR2 SQIVND (reference sequence). V shed 10 bases, J shed 8 bases, and the junction held 7 bases outside the gene matches. In DNA form, the CDR3 reads TGTGCCACCCGCGGGGGGACCGATGAGCAGTTCTTC. Its translation: CATRGGTDEQFF.

The count of this clone is one. The rearrangement links TRBV7-3 to TRBJ2-3; tentatively, D is TRBD2 (6 bases). The CDR3 totals 15 residues. Germline assignment: CDR1 SGHTA and CDR2 FQGTGA. Trimming left V 5 bases short and J 3 bases short, with 15 bases between. CDR3 coding DNA: TGTGCCAGCAGCCCCACGGGCGGGATGACAGATACGCAGTATTTT. Translation gives CASSPTGGMTDTQYF.

The J gene is TRBJ1-1, the V gene TRBV4-1, with D tentatively TRBD1 (5 bases). V was pared by 1 base and J by 0 bases, with 15 bases between. The CDR3 consists of 17 residues. The V gene's germline CDR1 is MGHRA and CDR2 YSYEKL. CDR3 coding DNA: TGCGCCAGCAGCCAAGGCCCAGGGAGGGTCGTGAACACTGAAGCTTTCTTT. Translation: CASSQGPGRVVNTEAFF.

This sequence joins TRBV11-3 and TRBJ2-1, with TRBD2 matching over 12 bases. The CDR3 has 16 amino acids. Germline trimming cut 5 bases from V and 6 bases from J; bases unmatched to any gene: 8. CDR1 and CDR2 (germline): SGHNT, YENEEA. The CDR3 nucleotides read TGTGCCAGCAGCGCCCAGACTAGCGGGAGCCGCAATGAGCAGTTCTTC. Amino acids: CASSAQTSGSRNEQFF. Filled out from reference TRBV11-3 and TRBJ2-1, the complete variable domain reads EAGVVQSPRYKIIEKKQPVAFWCNPISGHNTLYWYLQNLGQGPELLIRYENEEAVDDSQLPKDRFSAERLKGVDSTLKIQPAELGDSAVYLCASSAQTSGSRNEQFFGPGTRLTVL.

This rearrangement joins TRBV18 to TRBJ2-1; 7 bases map to TRBD1. Germline assignment: CDR1 KGHSH and CDR2 LQKENI. This CDR3 has 15 amino acids. Unmatched junction bases numbered 4, after V lost 2 bases and J lost 3 bases. The CDR3 loop reads CASSPEGQRYNEQFF. CDR3 nucleotide sequence: TGTGCCAGCTCACCAGAGGGACAGCGCTACAATGAGCAGTTCTTC.

The chain combines TRBV12-5 with TRBJ1-5, with D hard to call. The V gene's germline CDR1 is LGHNT and CDR2 FRNRAP. This CDR3 spans 16 amino acids. Trimming shortened V by 0 bases and J by 0 bases, and 9 bases separated the two germline ends. CDR3 amino acids: CASGLVVDLSNQPQHF. The CDR3 DNA reads TGTGCTAGTGGTTTGGTAGTGGACCTTAGCAATCAGCCCCAGCATTTT.

This chain links TRBV10-2 with TRBJ1-5; 8 nucleotides match TRBD1. The CDR3 is 15 amino acids. V gave up 8 bases and J gave up 2 bases; unmatched junction bases: 8. CDR1 WSHSY and CDR2 SAAADI come from the germline V gene. The CDR3 nucleotides are TGCGCCAGCGGGGGACAGGTTGGGGGCAATCAGCCCCAGCATTTT. It is translated as CASGGQVGGNQPQHF.

This clone was counted a few times. The chain employs TRBV5-1 and TRBJ2-7, with 7 bases that match TRBD1. The CDR3 has 13 residues. Germline lookup yields CDR1 SGHRS and CDR2 YFSETQ. After removal of 6 bases from V and 6 bases from J, the junction contained 9 bases not matched to a gene. CDR3 DNA sequence: TGCGCCAGCAACCCGCAGGGGGACGGCGAGCAGTACTTC. Translated, it gives CASNPQGDGEQYF. The entire variable domain, with the rest obtained from reference TRBV5-1 and TRBJ2-7, is as follows: KAGVTQTPRYLIKTRGQQVTLSCSPISGHRSVSWYQQTPGQGLQFLFEYFSETQRNKGNFPGRFSGRQFSNSRSEMNVSTLELGDSALYLCASNPQGDGEQYFGPGTRLTVT.

This chain links TRBV7-2 with TRBJ2-3; 9 bases fit TRBD2. The CDR3 length is 15 residues. CDR1 SGHTA and CDR2 FQGNSA come from the germline V gene. Trimming cost V 5 bases and J 7 bases; bases outside gene matches: 10. This CDR3 reads CASSQLAGEPNTQYF. The CDR3 region has the DNA TGTGCCAGCAGCCAATTAGCGGGAGAACCAAATACGCAGTATTTT. Together with reference TRBV7-2 and TRBJ2-3, the CDR3 gives the full variable domain: GAGVSQSPSNKVTEKGKDVELRCDPISGHTALYWYRQSLGQGLEFLIYFQGNSAPDKSGLPSDRFSAERTGGSVSTLTIQRTQQEDSAVYLCASSQLAGEPNTQYFGPGTRLTVL.

This clone has a single count. The rearrangement uses TRBV11-3 and TRBJ2-5; possible D gene TRBD2, 5 bases. Germline-derived CDR1 and CDR2 are SGHNT and YENEEA. Trimming cost V 7 bases and J 2 bases, with 17 bases left between them. This CDR3 region has 15 residues. The CDR3 bases are TGTGCCAGCACTAAGGTCAGCGGTCGACAAGAGACCCAGTACTTC. Translation gives CASTKVSGRQETQYF.

This chain links TRBV13 with TRBJ2-5; no reliable D call. This CDR3 contains 14 residues. V was trimmed by 0 bases and J by 5 bases, leaving 10 bases between them. Per the germline V gene, CDR1 is PRHDT and CDR2 is FYEKMQ (reference sequence). DNA for the CDR3: TGTGCCAGCAGCTTAGGAATTAGTTTGGAGACCCAGTACTTC. Its protein product is CASSLGISLETQYF.

This chain connects TRBV5-1 to TRBJ2-3; no clear D gene. The CDR3 is 14 amino acids. Germline CDR1 is SGHRS and CDR2 is YFSETQ. The V end was cut by 0 bases, the J end by 6 bases, with 11 bases between. CDR3 loop: CASSLAGLEDTQYF. CDR3 DNA sequence: TGCGCCAGCAGCTTGGCCGGGTTAGAGGATACGCAGTATTTT.

This chain joins TRBV28 and TRBJ2-3; D not resolved. The CDR3 covers 11 residues. Per the germline V gene, CDR1 is MDHEN and CDR2 is SYDVKM. The V and J ends lost 5 bases and 7 bases respectively, with 7 bases between them. CDR3 protein: CASSEKNTQYF. In nucleotides, the CDR3 is TGTGCCAGCAGTGAGAAGAATACGCAGTATTTT. The full variable domain, rest sourced from reference TRBV28 and TRBJ2-3, is DVKVTQSSRYLVKRTGEKVFLECVQDMDHENMFWYRQDPGLGLRLIYFSYDVKMKEKGDIPEGYSVSREKKERFSLILESASTNQTSMYLCASSEKNTQYFGPGTRLTVL.

The V and J genes are TRBV19 and TRBJ2-3; D unresolved. V was cut by 5 bases and J by 1 base, with 10 bases left in between. Per germline, CDR1 LNHDA and CDR2 SQIVND (reference sequence). CDR3 length equals 14 residues. The CDR3 reads CASSPTPGTDTQYF. As DNA, the CDR3 is TGTGCCAGTAGTCCGACCCCCGGCACAGATACGCAGTATTTT.

The chain combines TRBV5-1 with TRBJ2-5; D might be TRBD2 (6 bases). This CDR3 comprises 14 residues. V dropped 4 bases and J dropped 1 base, with 11 bases sitting between them. Germline assignment: CDR1 SGHRS and CDR2 YFSETQ. The CDR3 spells CASSTRGSQETQYF. CDR3 DNA: TGCGCCAGCAGCACCCGGGGGAGCCAAGAGACCCAGTACTTC.

The CDR3 DNA follows: TGTGCCAGTAGTGCCAGCGGGAGGGCTCGTAATGAGCAGTTCTTC. This encodes CASSASGRARNEQFF. The rearrangement links TRBV19 to TRBJ2-1; 10 nucleotides agree with TRBD2. Trimming at V came to 5 bases and at J to 7 bases, leaving 8 bases not matched to a gene. The germline CDR1 and CDR2 sequences are LNHDA and SQIVND (reference sequence). The CDR3 spans 15 residues.

CDR3 sequence: CASSLGGNTGELFF. The CDR3 nucleotides read TGTGCCAGTAGTTTGGGGGGCAACACCGGGGAGCTGTTTTTT. The chain recombines TRBV19 with TRBJ2-2; the D gene could be TRBD1 or TRBD2 (6 bases each). This CDR3 region has 14 residues. CDR1 and CDR2 (germline): LNHDA, SQIVND (reference sequence). V lost 5 bases and J lost 2, with 9 bases in between.

This clone was observed a few times. The genes are TRBV6-4 and TRBJ1-2; 7 bases map to TRBD1. The CDR3 length is 15 residues. The germline CDR1 and CDR2 sequences are MRHNA and SNTAGT. Trimming at V came to 2 bases and at J to 4 bases, leaving 7 bases not matched to a gene. CDR3 in DNA: TGTGCCAGCAGTGACCTACTAGGGGACAGCTATGGCTACACCTTC. Translation gives CASSDLLGDSYGYTF.

This clone occurred once. V and J are TRBV24-1 and TRBJ1-2; D is possibly TRBD1 (5 bases). From germline, CDR1 is KGHDR and CDR2 SFDVKD. Trimming pared 4 bases from V and 8 bases from J, leaving 10 bases between. This CDR3 spans 12 amino acids. CDR3: CATSETREGYTF. The CDR3 DNA follows: TGTGCCACCAGTGAGACCAGGGAGGGCTACACCTTC.

V usage is TRBV5-5 and J usage is TRBJ2-1; D is possibly TRBD2 (5 bases). Germline CDR1 SGHKS, CDR2 YYEKEE (reference sequence). With 4 bases removed from V and 8 bases from J, the gap between germline ends came to 13 bases. The CDR3 length is 13 residues. For the CDR3, the DNA is TGTGCCAGCAGCCCGGCTACTAGAGATGAGCAGTTCTTC. Translation: CASSPATRDEQFF.